Below, one TCR beta chain is given with its context. This clonotype was seen only once. Its antigen is unknown. No much larger clone exists at a distance of one base, and base qualities are not known. The library relied on 5' RACE. A second PCR of roughly 6 to 12 cycles was run with a J-beta primer mix and a sample-barcoded 5' primer. Each TCR beta cDNA molecule received a unique molecular identifier from a template-switch 5' adaptor carrying 12 random nucleotides. Each sample yielded at least 3 million CDR3-containing paired-end reads. First-strand cDNA was synthesized from all RNA with the Mint cDNA synthesis kit, primed by a TRBC-specific oligonucleotide. Following uracil-DNA glycosylase treatment, all cDNA underwent a first 18-cycle PCR with the universal primers M1SS and BC2_uni_R. For the original study's pipeline: Normalization of each sample was performed by random selection of 1 million high-quality reads, each carrying a distinct molecular identifier. Reads sharing molecular identifiers were discarded rather than binned into consensus sequences. CDR3 identification, clonotype clustering and error correction used MiTCR with a Q25 quality threshold and the strictest error-elimination algorithm. Lower-bound total TCR beta diversity was estimated with a nonparametric unseen species model using Euler transformation. TCRdb ran its own pipeline on the public reads, namely fastp trimming at Q25 and MiXCR clone calling, and kept in-frame beta chains. Each entry is one CDR3 protein sequence, shown with its most common DNA and genes. These V and J calls are TCRdb output, not the study's own analysis. The table for this sample lists fewer than 2,000,000 distinct CDR3 sequences; roughly two fifths of them were counted only once. The ten largest make up 20% to 25% of the sample.

This specimen belongs to a study of blood T cells in healthy people across ages (dated by TCRdb to 2015 to 2017). Study-level background: In model experiments, template switching captured about one uniquely barcoded TCR beta cDNA molecule for every two T cells. Using deep sequencing normalized with unique cDNA molecular identifiers, the study measured how TCR beta repertoire diversity changes with age. Donors were grouped into four age groups: young (average approximately 15 years), middle-aged (around 39), aged (approximately 58) and long-lived (approximately 81). To avoid experimental bias, donors of different ages were randomly spread across the sequencing lanes. For two donors (one aged 18 to 29 and one aged 80 or older), the study analyzed two additional independent replicas of 1 million unique cDNA reads from the same blood draw.

The 39 donors, aged about 6 to 95 years, were systemically healthy Caucasian individuals from Russia. Each donor gave about 9.8 milliliters of peripheral blood, drawn into EDTA-treated Vacutainer tubes. PBMCs were isolated by Ficoll-Paque density-gradient centrifugation, with at least 6 million obtained per sample. Trizol reagent was used to extract total RNA from PBMCs, with at least 5 micrograms per sample. The percentages of naive CD45RAhigh/CD27high T cells were determined by flow cytometry on a PBMC aliquot from every donor. Study-wide findings and limitations: As age increased, observed TCR beta diversity per million T cells dropped in a roughly linear way, and a significant reduction was already evident by age about 40. Bulk unsorted PBMC profiling prevented conclusive comparison of naive and antigen-experienced compartments. The percentage of naive T cells measured by flow cytometry correlated strongly with observed TCR beta diversity. Estimates of total diversity based on one million sequenced T cells were regarded as lower bounds and as underestimates. The CMV infection status of donors was not known, potentially confounding age-related changes in expanded clonotypes. Compared with the aged group, the long-lived group had more naive CD4+ T cells, fewer expanded clones and increased TCR diversity, a pattern suggesting age selection.

The sample taken for sequencing was blood. The TCR comes from a human donor in good health.

The DNA is as follows: TGCAGTGCCGAATATCCAAACCCCCGTGGTCTAGGCAATCAGCCCCAGCATTTT. Its translation is CSAEYPNPRGLGNQPQHF. The chain was built from TRBV20-1 and TRBJ1-5; no D gene is confidently identified. Deletion took 6 bases off V and 2 bases off J, with a span of 26 bases between the germline ends. The CDR3 starts with the cysteine, ends with the phenylalanine, and has 18 residues. The kept DNA is CDR3 alone, 54 bases in frame from the first base. CDR1 and CDR2 are drawn from the germline V gene (reference sequence): DFQATT, SNEGSKA.